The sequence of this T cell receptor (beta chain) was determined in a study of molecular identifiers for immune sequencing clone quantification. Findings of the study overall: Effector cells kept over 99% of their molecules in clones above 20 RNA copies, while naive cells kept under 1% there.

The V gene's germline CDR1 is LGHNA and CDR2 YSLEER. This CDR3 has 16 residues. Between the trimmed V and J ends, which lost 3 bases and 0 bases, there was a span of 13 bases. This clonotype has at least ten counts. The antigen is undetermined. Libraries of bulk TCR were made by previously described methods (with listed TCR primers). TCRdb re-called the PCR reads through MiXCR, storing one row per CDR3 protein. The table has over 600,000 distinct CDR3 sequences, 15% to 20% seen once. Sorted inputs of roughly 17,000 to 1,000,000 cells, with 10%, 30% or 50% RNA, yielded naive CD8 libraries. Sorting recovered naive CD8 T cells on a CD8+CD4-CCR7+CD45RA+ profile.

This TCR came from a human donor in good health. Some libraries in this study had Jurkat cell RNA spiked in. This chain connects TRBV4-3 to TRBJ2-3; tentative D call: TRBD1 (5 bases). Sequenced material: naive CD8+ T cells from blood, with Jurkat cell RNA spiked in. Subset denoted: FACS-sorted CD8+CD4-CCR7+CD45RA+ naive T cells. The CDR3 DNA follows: TGCGCCAGCAGCCAGATGACAGAGACTAGCACAGATACGCAGTATTTT. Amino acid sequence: CASSQMTETSTDTQYF.